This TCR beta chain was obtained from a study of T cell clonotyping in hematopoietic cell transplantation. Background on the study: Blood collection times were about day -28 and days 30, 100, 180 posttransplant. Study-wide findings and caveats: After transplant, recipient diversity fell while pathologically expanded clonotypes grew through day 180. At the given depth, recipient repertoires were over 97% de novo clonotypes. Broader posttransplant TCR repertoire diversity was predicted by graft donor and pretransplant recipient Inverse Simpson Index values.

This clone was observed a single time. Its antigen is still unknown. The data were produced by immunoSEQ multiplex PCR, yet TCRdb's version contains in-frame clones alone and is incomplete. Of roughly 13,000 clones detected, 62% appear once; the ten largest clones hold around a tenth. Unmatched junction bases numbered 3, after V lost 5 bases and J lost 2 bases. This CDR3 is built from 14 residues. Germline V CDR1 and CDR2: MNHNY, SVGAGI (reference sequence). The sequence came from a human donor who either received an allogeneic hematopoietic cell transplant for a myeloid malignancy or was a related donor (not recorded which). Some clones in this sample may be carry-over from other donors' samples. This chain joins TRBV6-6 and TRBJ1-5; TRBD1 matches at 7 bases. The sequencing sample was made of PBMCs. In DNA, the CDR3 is TGTGCCAGCAGTACAGGGGCTGGCAATCAGCCCCAGCATTTT. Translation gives CASSTGAGNQPQHF.